This T cell receptor (beta chain) comes out of a study of blood T cell repertoires in COVID-19. Across the study: Sample material is recorded as cDNA or gDNA derived from T cells, B-cell-depleted T cells, or PBMCs.

CDR1 is SGHTA and CDR2 is FQGNSA in the germline V gene. The CDR3 spans 16 residues. Trimming removed 4 bases from V and 3 bases from J; junction bases left unmatched: 8. Original processing notes: Reference gene primer amplification in the assay estimated nucleated cell counts. Measured with immunoSEQ multiplex PCR; TCRdb has only the in-frame clones, and not every one. V and J calls and clone size come straight from that table; D and trimming were deduced from the DNA. Here the sample spans 150,000 or so clones, roughly 84% being singletons. Sequenced: peripheral blood. The chain uses TRBV7-2 and TRBJ1-5; 8 bases fit TRBD1. The TCR sequence derives from a woman aged 55 to 70 with acute or convalescent COVID-19. The CDR3 loop is CASSYGQGAFNQPQHF. The CDR3 bases are TGTGCCAGCAGCTATGGACAGGGAGCTTTCAATCAGCCCCAGCATTTT. Full variable domain (rest looked up from reference TRBV7-2 and TRBJ1-5): GAGVSQSPSNKVTEKGKDVELRCDPISGHTALYWYRQSLGQGLEFLIYFQGNSAPDKSGLPSDRFSAERTGGSVSTLTIQRTQQEDSAVYLCASSYGQGAFNQPQHFGDGTRLSIL.